This T cell receptor beta chain comes out of a study of OX40 agonist ivuxolimab in advanced cancers. Turning to the study itself: Ivuxolimab, an antibody acting as an agonist of OX40 (CD134), was used to treat patients. The study gave patients intravenous ivuxolimab at 0.01 to 10 mg/kg every 2 weeks. Partial responses were achieved by three patients, one with hepatocellular carcinoma and two with cutaneous melanoma. Notes on the study in general: The CD4+ and CD8+ T cells in the blood had expanded clonally by week 6 at 0.1 to 3.0 mg/kg.

CDR1 and CDR2 (germline): KGHSH, LQKENI. CDR3 length equals 13 residues. Trimming removed 8 bases at V and 4 bases at J, with 15 bases between. Comment on this clone: Its target is not known.

Here immunoSEQ multiplex PCR was the method, and the copy in TCRdb shows in-frame clones only, minus some. The sample consists of 70,000 or so clones, 86% of them appearing once. V and J are TRBV18 and TRBJ2-7; the D call may be TRBD1 or TRBD2 (5 bases each). Source: CD4+ or CD8+ T cells sorted from blood, taken in a trial of the OX40 agonist ivuxolimab. The receptor comes from an adult with an advanced solid tumor such as melanoma, head and neck, liver or kidney cancer. The CDR3 sequence is CASHRDQGYEQYF. In DNA, the CDR3 is TGTGCCAGCCATAGGGACCAGGGATACGAGCAGTACTTC.